This T cell receptor beta chain is from a study of T cells in Graves' hyperthyroidism and ophthalmopathy. This clonotype has more than one count but fewer than ten. Researchers took RNA transcripts and amplified the TCR beta CDR3 regions from them. The TCR CDR3 first-round RT-PCR relied on the HTBI primer set. MiXCR, run by TCRdb on the multiplex PCR reads, gives a single entry per CDR3 protein. The table records some 500,000 distinct CDR3 sequences, approximately 25% of them present only once. This CDR3 is 12 amino acids long. Trimming took 0 bases from V and 8 from J, leaving 7 bases between them. CDR1 is MNHEY and CDR2 is SVGAGI in the germline V gene.

The genes are TRBV6-5 and TRBJ1-1; D is perhaps TRBD1 (5 bases). The sequence was collected from a woman aged 25 to 39 with Graves' ophthalmopathy. The material sequenced was blood. The CDR3 DNA reads as TGTGCCAGCAGTTACTCGGGGGAAGAAGCTTTCTTT. Encoded protein: CASSYSGEEAFF.